A single sample is the source of the 29 T cell receptor beta chains below, sequenced in a study of cytomegalovirus exposure and HLA in healthy donors. Only in-frame clones appear in the TCRdb table, and some are missing; sequencing was by immunoSEQ multiplex PCR. The table shows over 45,000 clones, with 88% occurring only once. Sequencing input: PBMCs. All receptors come from a woman in her 30s in good health and CMV-seronegative.

The chain combines TRBV2 with TRBJ2-5, with 13 bases fitting TRBD2. V shed 6 bases and J 5 bases; nucleotides not matched to a gene: 12. CDR1 and CDR2 from the germline V gene are SNHLY and FYNNEI. The CDR3 runs 17 residues. The CDR3 protein is CASSVPGLAGTLETQYF. In DNA form, the CDR3 reads TGTGCCAGCAGCGTCCCGGGACTAGCGGGAACGCTGGAGACCCAGTACTTC.

The chain recombines TRBV28 with TRBJ2-2, with TRBD1 matching over 9 bases. V lost 4 bases, J lost 5 bases, and 8 bases stayed unmatched. The CDR3 extends over 16 amino acids. Germline values: CDR1 MDHEN, CDR2 SYDVKM. The CDR3 here is CASSSTGTGSTGELFF. CDR3 in DNA: TGTGCCAGCAGTTCCACCGGGACAGGGTCAACCGGGGAGCTGTTTTTT.

This chain uses TRBV12-5 with TRBJ1-1, with a weak D call TRBD1 (6 bases). Germline V lookup: CDR1 LGHNT, CDR2 FRNRAP. V dropped 1 base and J dropped 5 bases, with 14 bases sitting between them. This CDR3 is built from 15 residues. CDR3 region: CASGLGKGGTTEAFF. DNA for the CDR3: TGTGCTAGTGGTTTGGGAAAAGGGGGAACTACTGAAGCTTTCTTT.

This clone was recorded a few times. The chain joins TRBV28 to TRBJ2-1, with 11 bases identical to TRBD2. Looked up from germline, CDR1 is MDHEN and CDR2 is SYDVKM. This CDR3 has 17 amino acids. The ends lost 4 bases at V and 1 base at J; junction bases unmatched: 6. The CDR3 DNA follows: TGTGCCAGCAGTTGGGATAGCGGGAGGGGGTCCTACAATGAGCAGTTCTTC. Encoded protein: CASSWDSGRGSYNEQFF.

This clone was recorded once. This chain joins TRBV5-4 and TRBJ1-4; D not certain. This CDR3 spans 13 amino acids. V was trimmed by 1 base and J by 7 bases, leaving 8 bases between them. Germline CDR1 reads SGHNT; CDR2 reads YYREEE (reference sequence). CDR3 residues: CASSLSGVEKLFF. The CDR3 DNA follows: TGTGCCAGCAGCTTGTCGGGAGTTGAAAAACTGTTTTTT.

The rearrangement joins TRBV5-5 to TRBJ1-2; D may be TRBD1 (5 bases). The CDR3 runs 15 residues. CDR1 SGHKS and CDR2 YYEKEE come from the germline V gene (reference sequence). V was shortened by 2 bases and J by 5 bases, with 16 bases between the two germline ends. The CDR3 DNA reads TGTGCCAGCAGCTTTGGCCGCAAGGACAAGTATGGCTACACCTTC. It is translated as CASSFGRKDKYGYTF.

The V and J genes are TRBV7-9 and TRBJ1-5, with D possibly matching TRBD1 (5 bases). Germline V gene lookup returns CDR1 SEHNR and CDR2 FQNEAQ (reference sequence). V lost 1 base, J lost 4 bases, and 14 bases lay in between. This CDR3 has 16 residues. The CDR3 coding sequence is TGTGCCAGCAGCTTAGAGGCAGGGTTCGTAAATCAGCCCCAGCATTTT. Translated: CASSLEAGFVNQPQHF.

The chain has TRBV18 and TRBJ2-1; TRBD2 matches 8 bases. The V segment lost 0 bases and the J segment 6 bases; nucleotides outside the gene matches: 4. CDR3 length: 15 amino acids. Germline values: CDR1 KGHSH, CDR2 LQKENI. The CDR3 region is CASSPPGLAGNEQFF. The CDR3 nucleotides read TGTGCCAGCTCACCACCTGGTCTAGCGGGCAATGAGCAGTTCTTC.

This clone was recorded a few times. CDR3 bases: TGTGCCAGCAGCTCACCCCTTACGCCTACCCCGGGCACCGGGGAGCTGTTTTTT. Protein: CASSSPLTPTPGTGELFF. The rearrangement uses TRBV7-9 and TRBJ2-2, with unresolved D. V shed 4 bases and J shed 4 bases, with 22 bases lying between them. Per germline, CDR1 SEHNR and CDR2 FQNEAQ (reference sequence). CDR3 length: 18 amino acids. The full variable domain, rest sourced from reference TRBV7-9 and TRBJ2-2, is DTGVSQNPRHKITKRGQNVTFRCDPISEHNRLYWYRQTLGQGPEFLTYFQNEAQLEKSRLLSDRFSAERPKGSFSTLEIQRTEQGDSAMYLCASSSPLTPTPGTGELFFGEGSRLTVL.

The chain has TRBV11-1 and TRBJ2-3; weak D call: TRBD1 (7 bases). V dropped 6 bases and J dropped 5 bases, with 15 bases sitting between them. CDR3 length equals 14 residues. The germline V gene has CDR1 SGHAT and CDR2 FQDESV (reference sequence). CDR3 nucleotides: TGTGCCAGCAGACAGACAGGGAGGCGAGATACGCAGTATTTT. This codes for CASRQTGRRDTQYF.

The chain recombines TRBV5-1 with TRBJ2-1; tentative D call: TRBD2 (6 bases). From germline, CDR1 is SGHRS and CDR2 YFSETQ. V lost 6 bases and J 4 bases, leaving 11 bases between the germline ends. The CDR3 is 13 amino acids. CDR3 sequence (DNA): TGCGCCAGCACCGAGGACTATTACAATGAGCAGTTCTTC. Amino acids: CASTEDYYNEQFF.

The chain joins TRBV5-1 to TRBJ2-1; D unclear. The germline gives CDR1 SGHRS, CDR2 YFSETQ. The CDR3 is 13 residues long. Deletions cut 3 bases from V and 1 base from J, with 5 bases between. This chain's CDR3 is CASSSLSYNEQFF. The CDR3 DNA sequence: TGCGCCAGCAGCTCCCTATCCTACAATGAGCAGTTCTTC.

This clone was detected only once. The rearrangement joins TRBV6-4 to TRBJ2-3; 8 nucleotides line up with TRBD2. The CDR3 is made up of 15 amino acids. With 4 bases clipped from V and 0 bases from J, the junction kept 3 bases outside the gene matches. Germline V gene lookup returns CDR1 MRHNA and CDR2 SNTAGT. CDR3 sequence (DNA): TGTGCCAGCAGTGTGGCTAGCGGGAGCACAGATACGCAGTATTTT. Residues: CASSVASGSTDTQYF.

This rearrangement joins TRBV29-1 to TRBJ2-4, with 7 bases matching TRBD1. The CDR3 spans 19 residues. Germline CDR1 SQVTM, CDR2 ANQGSEA. V lost 2 bases to trimming and J lost 1 base; unmatched junction nucleotides: 17. CDR3 nucleotides: TGCAGCGTTGAATCCAGGGGGAAACTCGGATCCCGGGCCAAAAACATTCAGTACTTC. Translation gives CSVESRGKLGSRAKNIQYF.

The genes are TRBV27 and TRBJ1-1, with D possibly TRBD1 on 6 matching bases. V was pared by 4 bases and J by 2 bases, with 8 bases between. Per germline, CDR1 MNHEY and CDR2 SMNVEV (reference sequence). The CDR3 loop spans 13 amino acids. The DNA for the CDR3 is TGTGCCAGCAGTTCACAGGGAAACACTGAAGCTTTCTTT. Translated: CASSSQGNTEAFF.

The chain combines TRBV18 with TRBJ2-7; 8 positions match TRBD1. J was trimmed by 7 bases and V by 6 bases; bases with no gene match: 8. The CDR3 contains 13 residues. Germline-derived CDR1 and CDR2 are KGHSH and LQKENI. Here the CDR3 DNA reads TGTGCCAGCTCGGACAGGGTCTTTGGAGAGCAGTACTTC. This codes for CASSDRVFGEQYF.

This clone was detected once. J is TRBJ2-5 and V is TRBV7-7, with 7 positions matching TRBD2. The CDR3 sequence is 13 residues long. Trimming at V came to 5 bases and at J to 2 bases, leaving 2 bases not matched to a gene. Germline V gene data show CDR1 as SSHAT and CDR2 as FNYEAQ (reference sequence). The CDR3 DNA sequence: TGTGCCAGCAGCAGGACTAGACAAGAGACCCAGTACTTC. This translates into CASSRTRQETQYF.

The chain combines TRBV25-1 with TRBJ1-1; D perhaps matches TRBD1 (6 bases). This CDR3 is built from 13 residues. V was cut by 7 bases and J by 3 bases, with 12 bases left in between. CDR1 is MGHDK and CDR2 is SYGVNS in the germline V gene. This CDR3 is CASTPGGHTEAFF. As DNA, the CDR3 is TGTGCCAGCACTCCCGGGGGGCACACTGAAGCTTTCTTT.

The rearrangement links TRBV28 to TRBJ1-1, with a tentative D call TRBD1 (5 bases). The length of the CDR3 is 14 residues. Germline V gene lookup returns CDR1 MDHEN and CDR2 SYDVKM. Deletions cut 6 bases from V and 6 bases from J, with 17 bases between. CDR3 nucleotide sequence: TGTGCCAGCAGGGGGGGTGGGGACGGGGCTGAAGCTTTCTTT. Translating it yields CASRGGGDGAEAFF. The full variable domain, in which reference TRBV28 and TRBJ1-1 provide the parts outside the CDR3, is DVKVTQSSRYLVKRTGEKVFLECVQDMDHENMFWYRQDPGLGLRLIYFSYDVKMKEKGDIPEGYSVSREKKERFSLILESASTNQTSMYLCASRGGGDGAEAFFGQGTRLTVV.

This clone was observed a single time. The chain uses TRBV7-9 and TRBJ2-5; D perhaps matches TRBD2 (5 bases). This CDR3 is built from 14 residues. The germline V gene has CDR1 SEHNR and CDR2 FQNEAQ (reference sequence). The V and J ends lost 5 bases and 2 bases respectively, with 12 bases between them. CDR3 residues: CASSPTGWQETQYF. CDR3 DNA sequence: TGTGCCAGCAGCCCTACGGGGTGGCAAGAGACCCAGTACTTC.

In nucleotides, the CDR3 is TGTGCCAGCAGTTTCGGGGGACTTCTGAACACTGAAGCTTTCTTT. This codes for CASSFGGLLNTEAFF. The chain is built from TRBV28 and TRBJ1-1; D may be TRBD1 (5 bases). V was pared by 3 bases and J by 0 bases, with 11 bases between. The CDR3 spans 15 residues. Germline-derived CDR1 and CDR2 are MDHEN and SYDVKM.

This clone has just one count. The gene calls are TRBV28 and TRBJ2-5, with D maybe TRBD2 (5 bases). The CDR3 sequence is 15 residues long. Germline assignment: CDR1 MDHEN and CDR2 SYDVKM. Trimming cost V 3 bases and J 2 bases, with 13 bases left between them. CDR3 region: CASSFTPEGQETQYF. The CDR3 region has the DNA TGTGCCAGCAGTTTTACCCCTGAGGGTCAAGAGACCCAGTACTTC.

V usage is TRBV7-2 and J usage is TRBJ2-5; 10 bases line up with TRBD2. Germline CDR1 reads SGHTA; CDR2 reads FQGNSA. CDR3 size: 17 residues. The J segment lost 5 bases and the V segment lost 0 bases, leaving 9 bases of the junction unmatched. The CDR3 sequence is CASSLAQSSGRRETQYF. The CDR3 DNA is TGTGCCAGCAGCTTAGCGCAAAGTAGCGGGAGGCGGGAGACCCAGTACTTC.

The rearrangement joins TRBV6-1 to TRBJ2-1; 8 positions agree with TRBD2. Germline CDR1 is MNHNS and CDR2 is SASEGT. Trimming at V came to 3 bases and at J to 6 bases, leaving 7 bases not matched to a gene. The CDR3 sequence is 15 residues long. The CDR3 sequence: CASSEGIAGSNEQFF. The DNA of the CDR3 is TGTGCCAGCAGTGAGGGGATAGCGGGATCCAATGAGCAGTTCTTC.

The rearrangement joins TRBV6-5 to TRBJ2-5, with a possible D match to TRBD2 (6 bases). Per germline, CDR1 MNHEY and CDR2 SVGAGI. The V gene lost 0 bases and the J gene lost 4 bases, with 15 bases spanning the gap. This CDR3 is 16 amino acids long. This chain's CDR3 is CASSYSGGVQGETQYF. The CDR3 DNA is TGTGCCAGCAGTTACTCCGGAGGGGTCCAGGGAGAGACCCAGTACTTC.

The chain carries TRBV28 and TRBJ2-3; D might be TRBD2 (6 bases). The germline V gene has CDR1 MDHEN and CDR2 SYDVKM. This CDR3 spans 14 amino acids. The ends were cut back, 8 bases at V and 4 bases at J, with 16 bases in the middle. CDR3 in DNA: TGTGCCAGCGTAATTAGCGGAGGGGCAGATACGCAGTATTTT. Translation gives CASVISGGADTQYF. Together with reference TRBV28 and TRBJ2-3, the CDR3 gives the full variable domain: DVKVTQSSRYLVKRTGEKVFLECVQDMDHENMFWYRQDPGLGLRLIYFSYDVKMKEKGDIPEGYSVSREKKERFSLILESASTNQTSMYLCASVISGGADTQYFGPGTRLTVL.

In its sample, this clone is medium-sized. The chain couples TRBV11-2 to TRBJ2-7; 7 nucleotides match TRBD2. Trimming cost V 1 base and J 0 bases; bases outside gene matches: 9. CDR3 length equals 17 residues. CDR1 is SGHAT, CDR2 FQNNGV, per germline. The CDR3 nucleotides read TGTGCCAGCAGCTTAGGGACGGGGGGACGACTCTCCTACGAGCAGTACTTC. It translates to CASSLGTGGRLSYEQYF.

V and J are TRBV7-8 and TRBJ1-1; D ambiguous. The length of the CDR3 is 12 residues. Per the germline V gene, CDR1 is SGHVS and CDR2 is FQNEAQ. V was pared by 2 bases and J by 5 bases, with 6 bases between. CDR3 loop: CASSLRRTEAFF. The CDR3 DNA reads TGTGCCAGCAGCTTACGGAGGACTGAAGCTTTCTTT.

V gene TRBV19 combines with J gene TRBJ2-3, with D perhaps TRBD2 (6 bases). Germline CDR1 and CDR2: LNHDA and SQIVND (reference sequence). The CDR3 spans 14 residues. Trimming stripped 11 bases from V and 2 bases from J, with 17 bases between. Written as DNA, the CDR3 is TGTGCCGGGGGATGGGGGGTATCCACAGATACGCAGTATTTT. It codes for CAGGWGVSTDTQYF. Filled out from reference TRBV19 and TRBJ2-3, the complete variable domain reads DGGITQSPKYLFRKEGQNVTLSCEQNLNHDAMYWYRQDPGQGLRLIYYSQIVNDFQKGDIAEGYSVSREKKESFPLTVTSAQKNPTAFYLCAGGWGVSTDTQYFGPGTRLTVL.